This TCR beta chain was profiled in a study of T cells in Graves' hyperthyroidism and ophthalmopathy. RNA transcripts provided the source from which TCR beta CDR3 regions were amplified. The TCR CDR3 first-round RT-PCR relied on the HTBI primer set. A single record per CDR3 protein comes from TCRdb applying MiXCR to the multiplex PCR reads. The repertoire has 540,000 or so distinct CDR3 sequences, 15% to 19% of them found once; the top ten carry roughly 7.3%. V lost 3 bases to trimming and J lost 0 bases; unmatched junction nucleotides: 6. The germline V gene has CDR1 DFQATT and CDR2 SNEGSKA (reference sequence). The CDR3 consists of 15 residues.

The sequence came from a young woman with Graves' hyperthyroidism. The sequenced material came from blood. The chain employs TRBV20-1 and TRBJ2-3, with TRBD2 matching 7 bases. CDR3 residues: CSARSFSGSTDTQYF. The CDR3 DNA sequence: TGCAGTGCTAGGAGTTTTAGCGGGAGCACAGATACGCAGTATTTT.